These 23 T cell receptor beta chains share one sample of origin, sequenced in a study of blood T cell repertoires in COVID-19. Profiling relied on immunoSEQ multiplex PCR, and the TCRdb table lists in-frame clones only, not all of them. The data contain just under 80,000 clones, roughly 84% of them singletons. The sequenced sample consisted of peripheral blood. Receptors originate from a human donor in a cohort sampled during active COVID-19.

The V call is TRBV5-1, the J call TRBJ2-6; TRBD1 might be the D (6 bases). Germline V lookup: CDR1 SGHRS, CDR2 YFSETQ. The CDR3 contains 17 residues. Trimming took 4 bases from V and 0 from J, leaving 14 bases between them. In nucleotides, the CDR3 is TGCGCCAGCAGCCTAACAGGGTACCGCTCTGGGGCCAACGTCCTGACTTTC. Translation: CASSLTGYRSGANVLTF.

The rearrangement joins TRBV5-6 to TRBJ2-7; TRBD1 matches 10 bases. V dropped 4 bases and J dropped 4; count of bases not matched to a gene: 8. Germline V gene lookup returns CDR1 SGHDT and CDR2 YYEEEE. This CDR3 spans 15 amino acids. This chain's CDR3 is CASSPIRGQGYEQYF. The CDR3 nucleotides are TGTGCCAGCAGCCCTATACGGGGACAGGGGTACGAGCAGTACTTC.

This clone was seen more than once but under ten times. This rearrangement joins TRBV18 to TRBJ2-1; tentatively, D is TRBD1 (6 bases). CDR1 is KGHSH, CDR2 LQKENI, per germline. This CDR3 contains 15 residues. V was clipped by 2 bases and J by 4 bases, with 12 bases between them. CDR3 sequence reads: CASSPNGQSYNEQFF. CDR3 DNA: TGTGCCAGCTCACCAAATGGACAGAGTTACAATGAGCAGTTCTTC. Complete variable domain (other parts from reference TRBV18 and TRBJ2-1): NAGVMQNPRHLVRRRGQEARLRCSPMKGHSHVYWYRQLPEEGLKFMVYLQKENIIDESGMPKERFSAEFPKEGPSILRIQQVVRGDSAAYFCASSPNGQSYNEQFFGPGTRLTVL.

The chain couples TRBV5-4 to TRBJ1-2, with 11 bases matching TRBD1. This CDR3 contains 15 residues. With 4 bases clipped from V and 4 bases from J, the junction kept 6 bases outside the gene matches. Germline values: CDR1 SGHNT, CDR2 YYREEE (reference sequence). The CDR3, as DNA: TGTGCCAGCAGCATTGGACAGGGGGCCCCCTATGGCTACACCTTC. Translation: CASSIGQGAPYGYTF.

V is TRBV5-1 and J is TRBJ2-7; D unclear. The V gene lost 0 bases and the J gene lost 2 bases, with 9 bases spanning the gap. The germline V gene encodes CDR1 SGHRS and CDR2 YFSETQ. CDR3 length: 14 residues. CDR3 coding DNA: TGCGCCAGCAGCTTGGACAGCCCAACCTACGAGCAGTACTTC. Encoded protein: CASSLDSPTYEQYF.

The rearrangement joins TRBV4-2 to TRBJ2-3; D might be TRBD1 (6 bases). CDR3 length: 18 amino acids. Germline V lookup: CDR1 LGHNA, CDR2 YNFKEQ. V was pared by 2 bases and J by 4 bases, with 22 bases between. The CDR3 spells CASSQTISGTPGADTQYF. The CDR3 nucleotides are TGTGCCAGCAGCCAAACCATCTCCGGGACCCCAGGGGCAGATACGCAGTATTTT.

The rearrangement joins TRBV3-1 (or the pseudogene TRBV3-2) to TRBJ2-3; 8 nucleotides align to TRBD2. Germline values: CDR1 LGHDT, CDR2 YNNKEL (reference sequence). CDR3 length: 15 residues. V lost 0 bases and J lost 5; bases outside the gene matches: 4. CDR3 region: CASSQDLAGRDTQYF. The CDR3 nucleotides read TGTGCCAGCAGCCAAGATCTAGCGGGCCGAGATACGCAGTATTTT.

This chain connects TRBV2 to TRBJ2-1; D call uncertain. This CDR3 has 15 amino acids. Per germline, CDR1 SNHLY and CDR2 FYNNEI. V dropped 3 bases and J dropped 0 bases, with 9 bases sitting between them. CDR3 DNA: TGTGCCAGCAGTGATGAATCTAGCTCCTACAATGAGCAGTTCTTC. Its protein is CASSDESSSYNEQFF.

The chain carries TRBV27 and TRBJ2-1, with 15 positions matching TRBD2. The V segment lost 8 bases and the J segment 7 bases; nucleotides outside the gene matches: 3. The CDR3 has 14 amino acids. Per germline, CDR1 MNHEY and CDR2 SMNVEV (reference sequence). CDR3 sequence: CASLGTSGGNEQFF. As DNA, the CDR3 is TGTGCCAGCCTAGGGACTAGCGGGGGGAATGAGCAGTTCTTC.

The chain has TRBV9 and TRBJ1-1; a weak D match, TRBD1 (6 bases). V was trimmed by 0 bases and J by 9 bases, leaving 9 bases between them. Germline CDR1 SGDLS, CDR2 YYNGEE. This CDR3 comprises 12 residues. Written as DNA, the CDR3 is TGTGCCAGCAGCGTAGAACAGGGCAAAGCTTTCTTT. The encoded protein is CASSVEQGKAFF.

The CDR3 DNA reads as TGTGCCAGCAGTTCTTTTGGGGACTTCGCGACCTACGAGCAGTACTTC. This gives the protein CASSSFGDFATYEQYF. The chain carries TRBV28 and TRBJ2-7; a weak D match, TRBD2 (6 bases). V was cut by 4 bases and J by 2 bases, with 18 bases left in between. Germline V gene sequence: CDR1 MDHEN, CDR2 SYDVKM. The CDR3 contains 16 residues.

V usage is TRBV6-1 and J usage is TRBJ1-2, with 8 bases identical to TRBD1. V shed 4 bases, J shed 5 bases, and the junction held 15 bases outside the gene matches. The CDR3 is 17 amino acids. In germline, CDR1 is MNHNS, CDR2 SASEGT. CDR3 loop: CASSAENLGQGVYGYTF. CDR3 nucleotide sequence: TGTGCCAGCAGTGCCGAAAACCTTGGACAGGGCGTATATGGCTACACCTTC.

The chain employs TRBV6-6 and TRBJ2-2; no definite D call. The germline gives CDR1 MNHNY, CDR2 SVGAGI (reference sequence). The V gene lost 5 bases and the J gene lost 2 bases, with 3 bases spanning the gap. CDR3 size: 12 residues. CDR3 DNA sequence: TGTGCCAGCAGTACTAACACCGGGGAGCTGTTTTTT. Translated: CASSTNTGELFF.

The chain links TRBV15 to TRBJ2-1, with 11 nucleotides matching TRBD2. In germline, CDR1 is LNHNV, CDR2 YYDKDF (reference sequence). The CDR3 loop spans 18 amino acids. Germline trimming cut 0 bases from V and 9 bases from J; bases unmatched to any gene: 13. CDR3 coding DNA: TGTGCCACCAGCAGAGACTTCTATACTAGCGGGGGAGGGGGTGAGCAGTTCTTC. It translates to CATSRDFYTSGGGGEQFF.

In its sample, this clone was seen once. The J gene is TRBJ2-3, the V gene TRBV7-3, with 10 bases that match TRBD2. Germline V gene lookup returns CDR1 SGHTA and CDR2 FQGTGA. V shed 3 bases, J shed 1 base, and the junction held 1 base outside the gene matches. CDR3 length: 15 residues. Here the CDR3 reads CASSLGTSGTDTQYF. The CDR3 DNA follows: TGTGCCAGCAGCTTGGGGACTAGCGGCACAGATACGCAGTATTTT.

The chain uses TRBV5-1 and TRBJ2-7; perhaps TRBD1 as D (5 bases). The germline V gene has CDR1 SGHRS and CDR2 YFSETQ. The CDR3 extends over 14 amino acids. V was clipped by 4 bases and J by 3 bases, with 14 bases between them. CDR3 coding DNA: TGCGCCAGCAGCACGGACACCACATTCTACGAGCAGTACTTC. Translated, it gives CASSTDTTFYEQYF.

A few counts support this clone. J is TRBJ1-5 and V is TRBV9; tentatively, D is TRBD1 (5 bases). The CDR3 is made up of 14 amino acids. Trimming took 0 bases from V and 4 from J, leaving 8 bases between them. Germline assignment: CDR1 SGDLS and CDR2 YYNGEE. Written as DNA, the CDR3 is TGTGCCAGCAGCGTAGGACAGACAAATCAGCCCCAGCATTTT. Encoded protein: CASSVGQTNQPQHF.

The V and J genes are TRBV14 and TRBJ2-1, with TRBD2 matching 12 bases. The CDR3 consists of 17 residues. The germline CDR1 and CDR2 sequences are SGHDN and FVKESK. With 3 bases clipped from V and 7 bases from J, the junction kept 10 bases outside the gene matches. The CDR3 DNA sequence: TGTGCCAGCAGCCATCGTTTGCTAGCGGGAGGGCCGAATGAGCAGTTCTTC. Translating gives CASSHRLLAGGPNEQFF.

This clone was observed a single time. The chain employs TRBV13 and TRBJ2-7, with 8 bases identical to TRBD1. The CDR3 loop spans 16 amino acids. Germline loops: CDR1 PRHDT, CDR2 FYEKMQ (reference sequence). Trimming removed 5 bases from V and 2 bases from J; junction bases left unmatched: 11. CDR3 in DNA: TGTGCCAGCAGCCAATTCGGACAGGGTGGGACCTACGAGCAGTACTTC. Protein sequence: CASSQFGQGGTYEQYF.

The V call is TRBV5-6, the J call TRBJ2-5; D is undetermined. Germline V gives CDR1 SGHDT, CDR2 YYEEEE. V dropped 1 base and J dropped 0 bases, with 10 bases sitting between them. The CDR3 has 15 residues. This CDR3 reads CASSLISVHQETQYF. The CDR3 DNA reads TGTGCCAGCAGCTTGATTTCGGTACACCAAGAGACCCAGTACTTC.

This rearrangement joins TRBV3-1 (or the pseudogene TRBV3-2) to TRBJ2-7, with TRBD2 identical over 9 bases. This CDR3 comprises 16 residues. Trimming cost V 1 base and J 3 bases; bases outside gene matches: 7. Germline loops: CDR1 LGHDT, CDR2 YNNKEL (reference sequence). CDR3 DNA sequence: TGTGCCAGCAGCCAAGTGATGACTAGCGGAAACTACGAGCAGTACTTC. Its protein product is CASSQVMTSGNYEQYF.

This rearrangement joins TRBV6-5 to TRBJ2-7; the match to TRBD2 covers 10 bases. J lost 6 bases, V lost 0 bases, and 8 bases had no gene match. Looked up from germline, CDR1 is MNHEY and CDR2 is SVGAGI. CDR3 length: 16 amino acids. The CDR3 reads CASSYSASGGRGEQYF. The CDR3 DNA reads TGTGCCAGCAGTTACTCAGCTAGCGGGGGCCGGGGCGAGCAGTACTTC.

The J gene is TRBJ2-7, the V gene TRBV15, with TRBD2 matching 7 bases. The CDR3 spans 13 residues. Germline CDR1 and CDR2: LNHNV and YYDKDF (reference sequence). The trim removed 6 bases at V and 7 bases at J, leaving 9 bases unmatched. CDR3 bases: TGTGCCACCAGGGGGGGGGACCGAACGGAGCAGTACTTC. Amino acid sequence: CATRGGDRTEQYF.